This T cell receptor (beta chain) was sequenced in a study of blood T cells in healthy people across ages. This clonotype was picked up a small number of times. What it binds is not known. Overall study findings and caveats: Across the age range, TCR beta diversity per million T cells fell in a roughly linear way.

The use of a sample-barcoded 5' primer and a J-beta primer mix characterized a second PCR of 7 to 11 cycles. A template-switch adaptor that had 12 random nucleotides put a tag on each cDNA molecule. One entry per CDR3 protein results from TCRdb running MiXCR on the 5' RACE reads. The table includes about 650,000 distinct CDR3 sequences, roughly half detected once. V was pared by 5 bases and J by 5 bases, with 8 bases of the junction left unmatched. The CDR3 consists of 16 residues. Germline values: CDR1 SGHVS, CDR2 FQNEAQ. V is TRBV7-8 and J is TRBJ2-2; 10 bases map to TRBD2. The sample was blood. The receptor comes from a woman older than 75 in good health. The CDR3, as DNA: TGTGCCAGCAGCAGAGGCGCTAGCGGGAGAACCGGGGAGCTGTTTTTT. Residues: CASSRGASGRTGELFF.